A selection of T cell receptor beta chains follows, all from one sample in a study of tumor-infiltrating lymphocytes in primary liver carcinoma. One entry per CDR3 protein results from TCRdb running MiXCR on the multiplex PCR reads. This table has some 180,000 distinct CDR3 sequences, 50% to 75% appearing once. The sequenced sample consisted of peripheral blood. These receptors all come from a man aged 40-50 years with primary liver carcinoma and hepatitis B virus infection. Each CDR3 is given with its conserved first and last residue. Only part of the rows carry a size: once, few, many, or a class if the clone is expanded.

J,V,size,length,CDR3
TRBJ2-7,TRBV14,-,13,CASRTGGLLEQYF
TRBJ2-7,TRBV28,-,13,CASSRTEPYEQYF
TRBJ1-2,TRBV5-1,-,15,CASSLAPDRVGGYTF
TRBJ2-1,TRBV11-1,-,15,CASSLGDRRNNEQFF
TRBJ2-3,TRBV6-5,-,14,CGSSIGTGPDTQYF
TRBJ2-1,TRBV29-1,-,14,CSVVGGKGANEQFF
TRBJ2-3,TRBV4-1,-,14,CASNQGSTADTQYF
TRBJ2-7,TRBV6-6,few,15,CASSYLGLAANEQYF
TRBJ1-5,TRBV7-9,-,14,CASSRGKLDQPQHF
TRBJ1-5,TRBV6-1,-,12,CASSGGDQPQHF
TRBJ1-5,TRBV29-1,few,13,CSAEAGGGQPQHF
TRBJ1-2,TRBV10-3,-,13,CAIGESTGVGYTF
TRBJ2-7,TRBV10-3,few,13,CAINAGMFYEQYF
TRBJ2-5,TRBV24-1,-,15,CATSDFDRGRETQYF
TRBJ2-7,TRBV6-1,-,15,CASSDLTSGIGEQYF
TRBJ2-5,TRBV11-2,-,14,CASNLVAGQETQYF
TRBJ2-5,TRBV12-3/TRBV12-4,few,12,CASSSIGETQYF
TRBJ2-7,TRBV5-1,-,13,CASSFPGRYEQYF
TRBJ1-1,TRBV6-5,-,14,CASSYVGSNTEAFF
TRBJ2-1,TRBV7-9,-,14,CASSTRNSYNEQFF
TRBJ2-7,TRBV6-5,-,14,CASSLTRARAEQYF
TRBJ2-7,TRBV6-1,few,14,CASSDPTGRYEQYF
TRBJ2-7,TRBV28,large,12,CASSLMFGEQYF
TRBJ2-7,TRBV6-2/TRBV6-3,-,16,CASSSHRIPESLEQYF
TRBJ2-7,TRBV16,-,17,CASSLTGSIAGSGEQYF
TRBJ2-1,TRBV6-6,-,17,CASSYQSAFTGENEQFF
TRBJ2-5,TRBV4-1,-,16,CASSQVPTASKETQYF
TRBJ2-3,TRBV11-3,many,15,CASSLRDRKSDTQYF
TRBJ2-6,TRBV11-2,-,19,CASSLVGAGKSSGANVLTF
TRBJ2-1,TRBV6-5,-,12,CASSYAEDEQFF
TRBJ2-3,TRBV28,-,15,CASRFSGGSTDTQYF
TRBJ1-2,TRBV6-5,once,16,CASSYSLGQGNYGYTF
TRBJ2-2,TRBV11-2,many,15,CASSLWTPRTGELFF
TRBJ2-7,TRBV7-8,-,16,CASSAKTSGRPPEQYF
-,TRBV6-2/TRBV6-3,-,14,CASSYGGSYNEQYF
TRBJ1-2,TRBV13,-,16,CASSSFYRKQGYGYTF
TRBJ2-1,TRBV11-2,-,13,CARSLAGGNEKFF
TRBJ1-1,TRBV29-1,many,11,CSVEEGALAFF
TRBJ2-2,TRBV11-2,-,15,CVSTIPGLGAGKLFF
TRBJ2-3,TRBV14,-,17,CASSQPRDTLSTDTQYF
TRBJ2-7,TRBV28,-,12,CASSSAEYEQYF
TRBJ2-7,TRBV4-2,-,15,CASSQTWTMLGEQYF
TRBJ2-1,TRBV14,-,12,CASSYGHGGQFF
TRBJ2-3,TRBV11-2,many,16,CASRQGLAGGIDTQYF
TRBJ1-1,TRBV11-2,-,16,CACSLERQPMNTEAFF
TRBJ2-3,TRBV6-5,-,15,CASSSLAGGSDTQYF
TRBJ2-5,TRBV11-2,many,13,CASGQRGKETQYF